This T cell receptor (beta chain) was observed in a study of blood T cell repertoires in COVID-19. Looking at the study overall: The analysed material was cDNA or gDNA that came from T cells, B-cell-depleted T cells, or PBMCs.

Sequencing used immunoSEQ multiplex PCR; TCRdb keeps in-frame clones, though not all of them. The table lists 250,000 to 350,000 clones, nearly 90% of them singletons. Everyone who took part was 18 to 89 years old, and they came from about two dozen US areas. Participant-reported clinical history was the basis for cohort assignment. The receptor's source is a young woman with acute COVID-19. The sequencing sample was made of PBMCs or T cells enriched from blood (not recorded which).

The CDR3 DNA reads TGTGCCTGGAGTACTTATTTCATCGGCAATGAGCAGTTCTTC. Protein: CAWSTYFIGNEQFF. The chain has TRBV30 and TRBJ2-1; D is unclear. The ends were cut back, 2 bases at V and 6 bases at J, with 14 bases in the middle. Germline CDR1 GTSNPN, CDR2 SVGIG (reference sequence). This CDR3 spans 14 amino acids.